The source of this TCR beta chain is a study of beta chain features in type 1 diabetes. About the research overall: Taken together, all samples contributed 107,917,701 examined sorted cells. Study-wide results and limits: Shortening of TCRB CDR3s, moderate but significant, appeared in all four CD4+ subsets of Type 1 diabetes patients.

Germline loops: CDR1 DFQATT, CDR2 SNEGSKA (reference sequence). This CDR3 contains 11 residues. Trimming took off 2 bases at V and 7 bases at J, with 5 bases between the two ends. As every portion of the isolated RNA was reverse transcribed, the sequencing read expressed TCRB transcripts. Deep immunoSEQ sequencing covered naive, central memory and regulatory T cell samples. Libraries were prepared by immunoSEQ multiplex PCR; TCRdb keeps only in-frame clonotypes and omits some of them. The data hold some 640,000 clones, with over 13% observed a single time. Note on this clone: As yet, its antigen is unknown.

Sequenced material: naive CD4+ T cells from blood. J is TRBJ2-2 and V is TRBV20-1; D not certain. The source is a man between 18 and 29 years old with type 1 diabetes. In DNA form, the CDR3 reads TGCAGTGCTAGATATATCGGGGAGCTGTTTTTT. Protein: CSARYIGELFF.